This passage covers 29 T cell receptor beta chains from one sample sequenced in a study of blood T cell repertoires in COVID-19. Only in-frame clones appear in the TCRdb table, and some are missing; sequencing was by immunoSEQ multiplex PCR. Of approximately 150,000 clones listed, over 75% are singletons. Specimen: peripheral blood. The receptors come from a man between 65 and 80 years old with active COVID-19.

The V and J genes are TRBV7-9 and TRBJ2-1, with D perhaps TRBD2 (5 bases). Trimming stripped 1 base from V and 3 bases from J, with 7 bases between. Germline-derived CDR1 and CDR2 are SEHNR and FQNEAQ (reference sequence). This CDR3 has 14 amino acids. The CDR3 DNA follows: TGTGCCAGCAGCTTAGAGAGGGACTACAATGAGCAGTTCTTC. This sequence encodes CASSLERDYNEQFF. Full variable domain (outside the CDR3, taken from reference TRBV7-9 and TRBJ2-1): DTGVSQNPRHKITKRGQNVTFRCDPISEHNRLYWYRQTLGQGPEFLTYFQNEAQLEKSRLLSDRFSAERPKGSFSTLEIQRTEQGDSAMYLCASSLERDYNEQFFGPGTRLTVL.

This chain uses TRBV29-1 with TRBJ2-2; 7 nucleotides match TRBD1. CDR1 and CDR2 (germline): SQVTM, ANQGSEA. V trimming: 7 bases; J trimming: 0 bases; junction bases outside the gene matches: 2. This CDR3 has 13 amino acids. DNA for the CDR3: TGCAGCGGGGGACAGTCGAACACCGGGGAGCTGTTTTTT. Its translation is CSGGQSNTGELFF.

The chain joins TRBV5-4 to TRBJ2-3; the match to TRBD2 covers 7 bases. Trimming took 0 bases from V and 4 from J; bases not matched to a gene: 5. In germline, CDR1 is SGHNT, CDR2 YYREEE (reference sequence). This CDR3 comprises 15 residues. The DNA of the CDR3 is TGTGCCAGCAGCTTGGTGGCGGGAGTATCAGATACGCAGTATTTT. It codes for CASSLVAGVSDTQYF.

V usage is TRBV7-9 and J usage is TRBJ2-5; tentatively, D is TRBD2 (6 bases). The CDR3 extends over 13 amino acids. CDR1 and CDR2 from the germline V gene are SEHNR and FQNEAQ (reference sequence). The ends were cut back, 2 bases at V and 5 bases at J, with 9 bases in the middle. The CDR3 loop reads CASSLSGWETQYF. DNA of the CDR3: TGTGCCAGCAGCTTAAGCGGGTGGGAGACCCAGTACTTC.

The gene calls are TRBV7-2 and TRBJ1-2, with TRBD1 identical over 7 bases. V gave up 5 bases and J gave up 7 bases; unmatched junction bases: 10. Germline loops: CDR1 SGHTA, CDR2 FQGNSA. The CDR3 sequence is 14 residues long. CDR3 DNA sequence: TGTGCCAGCAGCCCCAGACAGGGCTCAGGTGGCTACACCTTC. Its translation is CASSPRQGSGGYTF.

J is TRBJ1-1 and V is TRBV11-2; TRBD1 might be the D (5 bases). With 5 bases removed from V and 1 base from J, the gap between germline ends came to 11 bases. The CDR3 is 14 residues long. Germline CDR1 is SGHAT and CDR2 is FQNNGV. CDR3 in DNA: TGTGCCAGCAGCCCCACGGGGGGGAACACTGAAGCTTTCTTT. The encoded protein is CASSPTGGNTEAFF. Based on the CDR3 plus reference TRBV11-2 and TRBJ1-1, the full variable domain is EAGVAQSPRYKIIEKRQSVAFWCNPISGHATLYWYQQILGQGPKLLIQFQNNGVVDDSQLPKDRFSAERLKGVDSTLKIQPAKLEDSAVYLCASSPTGGNTEAFFGQGTRLTVV.

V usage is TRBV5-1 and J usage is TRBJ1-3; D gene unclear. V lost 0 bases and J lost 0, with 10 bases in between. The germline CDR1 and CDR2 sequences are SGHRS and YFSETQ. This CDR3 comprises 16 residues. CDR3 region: CASSLDIRYSGNTIYF. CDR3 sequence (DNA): TGCGCCAGCAGCTTGGATATCAGGTACTCTGGAAACACCATATATTTT. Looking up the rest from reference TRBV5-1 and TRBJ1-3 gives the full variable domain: KAGVTQTPRYLIKTRGQQVTLSCSPISGHRSVSWYQQTPGQGLQFLFEYFSETQRNKGNFPGRFSGRQFSNSRSEMNVSTLELGDSALYLCASSLDIRYSGNTIYFGEGSWLTVV.

In DNA form, the CDR3 reads TGTGCCAGCACCCGGGGCGGGGTGGACGAGCAGTACTTC. Translating it yields CASTRGGVDEQYF. V is TRBV12-3 or TRBV12-4 and J is TRBJ2-7, with D possibly being TRBD2 (6 bases). The CDR3 covers 13 residues. Trimming left V 7 bases short and J 5 bases short, with 15 bases between.

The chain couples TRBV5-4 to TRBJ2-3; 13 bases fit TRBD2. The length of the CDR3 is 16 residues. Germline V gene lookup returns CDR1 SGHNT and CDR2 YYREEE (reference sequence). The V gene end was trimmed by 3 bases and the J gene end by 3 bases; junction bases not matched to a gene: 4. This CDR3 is CASSYPGLAGTDTQYF. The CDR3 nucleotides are TGTGCCAGCAGCTATCCGGGACTAGCGGGAACAGATACGCAGTATTTT.

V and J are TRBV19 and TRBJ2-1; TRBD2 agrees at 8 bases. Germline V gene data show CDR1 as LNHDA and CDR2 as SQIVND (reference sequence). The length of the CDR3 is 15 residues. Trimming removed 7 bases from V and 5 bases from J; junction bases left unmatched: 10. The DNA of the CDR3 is TGTGCCAGTAAAGGCGGGAGGTTGGCGAACAATGAGCAGTTCTTC. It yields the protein CASKGGRLANNEQFF.

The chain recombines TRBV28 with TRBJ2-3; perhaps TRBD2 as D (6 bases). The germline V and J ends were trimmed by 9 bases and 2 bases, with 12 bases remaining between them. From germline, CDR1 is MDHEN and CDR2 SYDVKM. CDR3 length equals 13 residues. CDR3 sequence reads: CASTEGTTDTQYF. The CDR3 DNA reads TGTGCCAGTACGGAGGGTACCACAGATACGCAGTATTTT.

The CDR3 DNA sequence: TGCGCCAGTCATCCTACCCACAGTCCCTCCTACGAGCAGTACTTC. This codes for CASHPTHSPSYEQYF. The J gene is TRBJ2-7, the V gene TRBV5-1, with unresolved D. The germline V and J ends were trimmed by 8 bases and 0 bases, with 18 bases remaining between them. The CDR3 covers 15 residues. Germline V gene data show CDR1 as SGHRS and CDR2 as YFSETQ.

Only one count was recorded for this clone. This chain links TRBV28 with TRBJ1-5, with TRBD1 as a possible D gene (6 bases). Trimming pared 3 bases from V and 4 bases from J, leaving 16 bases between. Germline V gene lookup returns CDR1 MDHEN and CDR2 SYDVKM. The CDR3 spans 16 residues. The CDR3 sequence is CASSFGNHRVNQPQHF. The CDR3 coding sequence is TGTGCCAGCAGTTTCGGGAACCACAGGGTGAATCAGCCCCAGCATTTT.

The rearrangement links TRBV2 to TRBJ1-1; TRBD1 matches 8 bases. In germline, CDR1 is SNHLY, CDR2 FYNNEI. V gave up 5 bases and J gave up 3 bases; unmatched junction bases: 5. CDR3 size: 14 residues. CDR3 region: CASSRTGWYTEAFF. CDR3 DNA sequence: TGTGCCAGCAGTCGGACAGGGTGGTACACTGAAGCTTTCTTT.

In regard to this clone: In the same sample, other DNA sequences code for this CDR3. Here the CDR3 DNA reads TGTGCCAGAAGCTTGGGGGCGGGGGTATACGAGCAGTACTTC. Protein sequence: CARSLGAGVYEQYF. The rearrangement joins TRBV7-5 to TRBJ2-7; the D segment call TRBD2 is taken from the table without a DNA check. TRBV7-5 is recorded as a pseudogene. There are 14 residues in the CDR3.

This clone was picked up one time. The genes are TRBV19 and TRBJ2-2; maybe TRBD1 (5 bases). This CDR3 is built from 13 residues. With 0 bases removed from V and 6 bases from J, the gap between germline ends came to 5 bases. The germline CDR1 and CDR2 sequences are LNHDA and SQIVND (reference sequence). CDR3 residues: CASSIEGAGELFF. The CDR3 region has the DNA TGTGCCAGTAGTATAGAAGGGGCCGGGGAGCTGTTTTTT.

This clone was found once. The CDR3 sequence: CASSYSQGVETQYF. CDR3 nucleotide sequence: TGTGCCAGCAGTTACTCACAGGGGGTGGAGACCCAGTACTTC. This chain connects TRBV6-5 to TRBJ2-5; the match to TRBD1 covers 8 bases. Germline assignment: CDR1 MNHEY and CDR2 SVGAGI. The CDR3 is made up of 14 amino acids. V lost 0 bases to trimming and J lost 5 bases; unmatched junction nucleotides: 2.

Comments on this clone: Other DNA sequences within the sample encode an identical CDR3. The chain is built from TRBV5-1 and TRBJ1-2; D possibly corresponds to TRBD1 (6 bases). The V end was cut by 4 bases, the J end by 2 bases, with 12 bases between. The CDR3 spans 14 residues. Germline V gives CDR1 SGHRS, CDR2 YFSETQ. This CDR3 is CASSLGQGNYGYTF. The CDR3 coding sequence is TGCGCCAGCAGCCTGGGGCAGGGGAACTATGGCTACACCTTC.

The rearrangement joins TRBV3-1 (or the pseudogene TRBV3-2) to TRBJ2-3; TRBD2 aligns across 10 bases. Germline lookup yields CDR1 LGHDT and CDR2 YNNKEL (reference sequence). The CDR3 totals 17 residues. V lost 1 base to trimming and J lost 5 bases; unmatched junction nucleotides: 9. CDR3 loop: CASSQAQGTSVGDTQYF. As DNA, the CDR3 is TGTGCCAGCAGCCAAGCGCAGGGGACTAGCGTGGGAGATACGCAGTATTTT.

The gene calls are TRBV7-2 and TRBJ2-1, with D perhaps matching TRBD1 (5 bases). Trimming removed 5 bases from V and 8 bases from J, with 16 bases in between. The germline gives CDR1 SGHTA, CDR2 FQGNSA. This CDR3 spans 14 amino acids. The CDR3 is CASSPYQGGDEQFF. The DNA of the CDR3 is TGTGCCAGCAGCCCCTACCAGGGTGGGGATGAGCAGTTCTTC. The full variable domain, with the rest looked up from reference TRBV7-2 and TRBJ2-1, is GAGVSQSPSNKVTEKGKDVELRCDPISGHTALYWYRQSLGQGLEFLIYFQGNSAPDKSGLPSDRFSAERTGGSVSTLTIQRTQQEDSAVYLCASSPYQGGDEQFFGPGTRLTVL.

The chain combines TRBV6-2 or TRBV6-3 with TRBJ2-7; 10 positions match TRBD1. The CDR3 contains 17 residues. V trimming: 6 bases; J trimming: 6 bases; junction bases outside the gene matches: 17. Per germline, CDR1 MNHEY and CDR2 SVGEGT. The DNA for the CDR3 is TGTGCCAGCAGCCCTGACAGGGGGCAAGCGGGAGAGGGCGAGCAGTACTTC. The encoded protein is CASSPDRGQAGEGEQYF.

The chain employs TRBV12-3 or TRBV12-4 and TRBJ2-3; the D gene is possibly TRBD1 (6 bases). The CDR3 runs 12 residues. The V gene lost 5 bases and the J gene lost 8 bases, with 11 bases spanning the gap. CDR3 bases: TGTGCCAGCAGTATACAGGGAAGTACGCAGTATTTT. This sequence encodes CASSIQGSTQYF.

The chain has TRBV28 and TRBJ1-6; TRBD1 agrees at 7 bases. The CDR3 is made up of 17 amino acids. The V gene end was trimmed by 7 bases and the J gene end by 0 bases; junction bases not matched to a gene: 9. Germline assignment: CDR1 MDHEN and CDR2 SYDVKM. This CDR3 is CASTDRDRSSYNSPLHF. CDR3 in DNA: TGTGCCAGCACCGACAGGGACCGAAGCTCCTATAATTCACCCCTCCACTTT.

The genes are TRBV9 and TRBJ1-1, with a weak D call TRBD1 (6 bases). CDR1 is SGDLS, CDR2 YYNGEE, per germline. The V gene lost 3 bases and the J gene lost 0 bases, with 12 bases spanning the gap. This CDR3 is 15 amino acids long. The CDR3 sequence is CASSALRGMNTEAFF. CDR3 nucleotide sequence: TGTGCCAGCAGCGCCCTCAGGGGTATGAACACTGAAGCTTTCTTT.

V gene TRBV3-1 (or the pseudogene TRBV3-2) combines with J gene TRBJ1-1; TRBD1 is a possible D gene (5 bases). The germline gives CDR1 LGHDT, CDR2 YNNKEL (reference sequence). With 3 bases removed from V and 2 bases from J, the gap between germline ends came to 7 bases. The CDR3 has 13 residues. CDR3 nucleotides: TGTGCCAGCAGCCACAGGGATAACACTGAAGCTTTCTTT. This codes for CASSHRDNTEAFF.

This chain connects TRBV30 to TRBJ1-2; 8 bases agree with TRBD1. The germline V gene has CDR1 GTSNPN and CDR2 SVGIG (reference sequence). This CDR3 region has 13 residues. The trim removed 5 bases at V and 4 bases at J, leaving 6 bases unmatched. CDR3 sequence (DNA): TGTGCCTGGGAGCATACAGGGGGCTATGGCTACACCTTC. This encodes CAWEHTGGYGYTF.

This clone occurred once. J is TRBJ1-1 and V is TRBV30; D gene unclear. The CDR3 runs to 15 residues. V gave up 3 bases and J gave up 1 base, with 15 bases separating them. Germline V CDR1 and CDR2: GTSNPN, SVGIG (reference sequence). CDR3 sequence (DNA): TGTGCCTGGAGCGCTGCTGGCAGGCCGAACACTGAAGCTTTCTTT. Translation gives CAWSAAGRPNTEAFF.

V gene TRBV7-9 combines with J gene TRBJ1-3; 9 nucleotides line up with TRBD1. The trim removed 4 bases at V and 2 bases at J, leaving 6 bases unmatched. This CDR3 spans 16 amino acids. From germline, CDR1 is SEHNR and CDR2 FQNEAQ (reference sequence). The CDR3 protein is CASSSGQGLAGNTIYF. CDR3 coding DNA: TGTGCCAGCAGCTCCGGACAGGGGTTAGCTGGAAACACCATATATTTT.

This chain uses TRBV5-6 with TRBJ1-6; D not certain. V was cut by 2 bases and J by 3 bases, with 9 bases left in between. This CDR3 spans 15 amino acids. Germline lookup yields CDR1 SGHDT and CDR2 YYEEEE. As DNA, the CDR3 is TGTGCCAGCAGCTTAAAGGGAGACTATAATTCACCCCTCCACTTT. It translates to CASSLKGDYNSPLHF.